This T cell receptor beta chain appears in the sequencing data of a study of blood T cell dynamics during melanoma immunotherapy. Study-wide background: Patients with metastatic melanoma got pembrolizumab or nivolumab-ipilimumab as first-line care.

Each sorted CD8+ T cell subset had its entire DNA loaded. Here immunoSEQ multiplex PCR was the method, and the copy in TCRdb shows in-frame clones only, minus some. The sample comprises about 16,000 clones, around 93% of which are singletons, and around 0.2% rests with the top ten. In its sample, this clone was seen once. Germline V gene data show CDR1 as MNHEY and CDR2 as SMNVEV (reference sequence). The CDR3 is made up of 16 amino acids. Indicated time point: week 3, after first cycle of checkpoint inhibitor. Prior systemic cancer therapy, immunosuppressant use and other active malignancies excluded patients.

The input for sequencing was effector memory CD8+ T cells from blood, taken from a patient treated with checkpoint blockade. The chain recombines TRBV27 with TRBJ2-5; 10 nucleotides match TRBD2. The closer fit of TRBJ2-7 to the DNA end suggests the J call may be wrong. This clonotype was obtained from a human donor with melanoma. The CDR3 loop is CASSRPPGTSVYEQYF. The CDR3 DNA reads TGTGCCAGCAGTCGCCCTCCAGGGACTAGCGTCTACGAGCAGTACTTC.